A selection of T cell receptor beta chains follows, all from one sample in a study of T cell responses to AZD1222 COVID-19 vaccine. Data came from immunoSEQ multiplex PCR; TCRdb stores just in-frame clones and leaves some out. The repertoire holds 70,000 to 95,000 clones, with approximately 89% as singletons. The input for sequencing was peripheral blood, taken on day 0 of MenACWY control vaccination. Every receptor here comes from an adult in good health. CDR3s include the opening cysteine and the closing phenylalanine or tryptophan. Each record gives: D gene, clone size, V gene, J gene, CDR3 protein, CDR3 DNA. D genes are given only for firm matches. Part of the rows lack a size; the others show once, few, many or a class for expanded clones.

d_gene: .
abundance: .
v_gene: TRBV9
j_gene: TRBJ2-3
CDR3aa: CASSVDSSTDTQYF
CDR3nt: TGTGCCAGCAGCGTCGACAGTAGCACAGATACGCAGTATTTT

d_gene: TRBD1
abundance: .
v_gene: TRBV9
j_gene: TRBJ1-6
CDR3aa: CASSGQGNSPLHF
CDR3nt: TGTGCCAGCAGCGGACAGGGAAATTCACCCCTCCACTTT

d_gene: .
abundance: once
v_gene: TRBV19
j_gene: TRBJ1-2
CDR3aa: CASSRGDYGYTF
CDR3nt: TGTGCCAGCTCCAGGGGAGACTATGGCTACACCTTC

d_gene: .
abundance: .
v_gene: TRBV2
j_gene: TRBJ1-5
CDR3aa: CASKEQESSNQPQHF
CDR3nt: TGTGCCAGCAAGGAGCAGGAGTCTAGCAATCAGCCCCAGCATTTT

d_gene: .
abundance: .
v_gene: TRBV11-3
j_gene: TRBJ2-2
CDR3aa: CASSSGGSIGELFF
CDR3nt: TGTGCCAGCAGCTCTGGGGGATCTATCGGGGAGCTGTTTTTT

d_gene: .
abundance: .
v_gene: TRBV19
j_gene: TRBJ1-6
CDR3aa: CASSYPGTASPLHF
CDR3nt: TGTGCCAGTAGTTACCCCGGAACAGCTTCACCCCTCCACTTT

d_gene: TRBD1
abundance: .
v_gene: TRBV15
j_gene: TRBJ2-2
CDR3aa: CATSRDTGGWNTGELFF
CDR3nt: TGTGCCACCAGCAGAGACACAGGGGGCTGGAACACCGGGGAGCTGTTTTTT

d_gene: TRBD1
abundance: .
v_gene: TRBV7-9
j_gene: TRBJ1-1
CDR3aa: CASSPDRGNTEAFF
CDR3nt: TGTGCCAGCAGCCCGGACAGGGGGAACACTGAAGCTTTCTTT

d_gene: .
abundance: .
v_gene: TRBV5-1
j_gene: TRBJ2-2
CDR3aa: CASSSTSTGTGELFF
CDR3nt: TGCGCCAGCAGCTCCACCTCGACGGGGACCGGGGAGCTGTTTTTT

d_gene: .
abundance: .
v_gene: TRBV18
j_gene: TRBJ1-2
CDR3aa: CASSPPGGRDYGYTF
CDR3nt: TGTGCCAGCTCACCTCCGGGGGGGAGGGACTATGGCTACACCTTC

d_gene: .
abundance: .
v_gene: TRBV4-2
j_gene: TRBJ1-5
CDR3aa: CASSQDGGVGNQPQHF
CDR3nt: TGTGCCAGCAGCCAAGATGGGGGGGTTGGCAATCAGCCCCAGCATTTT

d_gene: .
abundance: .
v_gene: TRBV28
j_gene: TRBJ2-5
CDR3aa: CASSLPDLYKETQYF
CDR3nt: TGTGCCAGCAGTTTACCAGACCTTTATAAAGAGACCCAGTACTTC

d_gene: .
abundance: .
v_gene: TRBV5-1
j_gene: TRBJ2-7
CDR3aa: CASSLDNSYEQYF
CDR3nt: TGCGCCAGCAGCTTAGATAACAGTTACGAGCAGTACTTC

d_gene: .
abundance: .
v_gene: TRBV19
j_gene: TRBJ2-1
CDR3aa: CASSPGGGAPGQFF
CDR3nt: TGTGCCAGTAGCCCGGGTGGAGGGGCCCCGGGGCAGTTCTTC

d_gene: .
abundance: .
v_gene: TRBV7-2
j_gene: TRBJ2-3
CDR3aa: CASSLSGVSTDTQYF
CDR3nt: TGTGCCAGCAGCTTGTCGGGGGTTAGCACAGATACGCAGTATTTT

d_gene: .
abundance: .
v_gene: TRBV6-5
j_gene: TRBJ1-5
CDR3aa: CASSYSRNSNQPQHF
CDR3nt: TGTGCCAGCAGTTACTCCCGGAATAGCAATCAGCCCCAGCATTTT

d_gene: TRBD2
abundance: .
v_gene: TRBV19
j_gene: TRBJ2-1
CDR3aa: CASRTRGDYNEQFF
CDR3nt: TGTGCCAGTAGGACGCGGGGGGACTACAATGAGCAGTTCTTC

d_gene: TRBD2
abundance: .
v_gene: TRBV19
j_gene: TRBJ2-1
CDR3aa: CASSFAGGYNEQFF
CDR3nt: TGTGCCAGTAGTTTTGCGGGGGGTTACAATGAGCAGTTCTTC

d_gene: TRBD2
abundance: few
v_gene: TRBV19
j_gene: TRBJ2-5
CDR3aa: CASSTLRAGGSETQYF
CDR3nt: TGTGCCAGTAGTACTCTCCGGGCGGGAGGTTCGGAGACCCAGTACTTC

d_gene: .
abundance: .
v_gene: TRBV10-3
j_gene: TRBJ1-4
CDR3aa: CAISESMGDSNEKLFF
CDR3nt: TGTGCCATCAGTGAGTCGATGGGGGATTCTAATGAAAAACTGTTTTTT

d_gene: .
abundance: .
v_gene: TRBV5-1
j_gene: TRBJ1-1
CDR3aa: CATRWRGGNEAFF
CDR3nt: TGCGCCACCCGATGGAGGGGGGGGAATGAAGCTTTCTTT

d_gene: .
abundance: few
v_gene: TRBV4-3
j_gene: TRBJ2-1
CDR3aa: CASSQDSFYNEQFF
CDR3nt: TGCGCCAGCAGCCAAGACAGTTTTTACAATGAGCAGTTCTTC

d_gene: .
abundance: .
v_gene: TRBV5-1
j_gene: TRBJ1-1
CDR3aa: CASSFSGWGTEAFF
CDR3nt: TGCGCCAGCAGCTTCTCGGGGTGGGGCACTGAAGCTTTCTTT

d_gene: TRBD1
abundance: .
v_gene: TRBV5-4
j_gene: TRBJ2-7
CDR3aa: CASSLPGQGKEQYF
CDR3nt: TGTGCCAGCAGCTTGCCCGGACAGGGGAAAGAGCAGTACTTC

d_gene: .
abundance: .
v_gene: TRBV19
j_gene: TRBJ1-1
CDR3aa: CASIRRAGYTEAFF
CDR3nt: TGTGCCAGTATAAGGCGGGCGGGGTACACTGAAGCTTTCTTT

d_gene: .
abundance: .
v_gene: TRBV5-6
j_gene: TRBJ2-7
CDR3aa: CASSGTGSLGSQQYF
CDR3nt: TGTGCCAGCAGCGGAACCGGGTCCCTCGGATCGCAGCAGTACTTC

d_gene: .
abundance: .
v_gene: TRBV20-1
j_gene: TRBJ2-7
CDR3aa: CSAGGFYEQYF
CDR3nt: TGCAGTGCTGGAGGGTTTTACGAGCAGTACTTC

d_gene: .
abundance: .
v_gene: TRBV27
j_gene: TRBJ1-4
CDR3aa: CASSYTTDANEKLFF
CDR3nt: TGTGCCAGCAGCTATACTACCGACGCTAATGAAAAACTGTTTTTT

d_gene: .
abundance: .
v_gene: TRBV4-3
j_gene: TRBJ1-5
CDR3aa: CASSQDLPSNQPQHF
CDR3nt: TGCGCCAGCAGCCAAGATTTGCCCAGCAATCAGCCCCAGCATTTT

d_gene: .
abundance: .
v_gene: TRBV6-1
j_gene: TRBJ1-6
CDR3aa: CASSEGGQGYSPLHF
CDR3nt: TGTGCCAGCAGTGAAGGAGGTCAGGGATATTCACCCCTCCACTTT

d_gene: .
abundance: .
v_gene: TRBV19
j_gene: TRBJ1-6
CDR3aa: CASDLGSPLHF
CDR3nt: TGTGCCAGTGACCTAGGCTCACCCCTCCACTTT

d_gene: .
abundance: once
v_gene: TRBV5-4
j_gene: TRBJ1-1
CDR3aa: CASSWDSNTEAFF
CDR3nt: TGTGCCAGCAGCTGGGATTCGAACACTGAAGCTTTCTTT

d_gene: .
abundance: .
v_gene: TRBV11-2
j_gene: TRBJ1-2
CDR3aa: CASSFSSGYTF
CDR3nt: TGTGCCAGCAGTTTTTCATCGGGCTACACCTTC

d_gene: TRBD1
abundance: once
v_gene: TRBV4-3
j_gene: TRBJ2-7
CDR3aa: CASSQEQGAYEQYF
CDR3nt: TGCGCCAGCAGCCAAGAACAGGGGGCGTACGAGCAGTACTTC

d_gene: TRBD1
abundance: .
v_gene: TRBV19
j_gene: TRBJ1-1
CDR3aa: CASRRTGESTEAFF
CDR3nt: TGTGCCAGTAGGAGGACAGGGGAATCCACTGAAGCTTTCTTT

d_gene: TRBD1
abundance: once
v_gene: TRBV6-2/TRBV6-3
j_gene: TRBJ1-5
CDR3aa: CASSYGTGQGRGLNQPQHF
CDR3nt: TGTGCCAGCAGTTACGGCACGGGACAGGGAAGGGGTCTCAATCAGCCCCAGCATTTT

d_gene: .
abundance: .
v_gene: TRBV7-2
j_gene: TRBJ2-7
CDR3aa: CASSWVGDYEQYF
CDR3nt: TGTGCCAGCAGCTGGGTCGGAGACTACGAGCAGTACTTC

d_gene: .
abundance: .
v_gene: TRBV28
j_gene: TRBJ2-7
CDR3aa: CASRAGAGVYEQYF
CDR3nt: TGTGCCAGCAGGGCGGGAGCAGGGGTCTACGAGCAGTACTTC

d_gene: TRBD1
abundance: .
v_gene: TRBV7-9
j_gene: TRBJ1-1
CDR3aa: CASSLDRGQFEAFF
CDR3nt: TGTGCCAGCAGCTTAGACAGGGGGCAATTTGAAGCTTTCTTT

d_gene: .
abundance: .
v_gene: TRBV6-5
j_gene: TRBJ1-3
CDR3aa: CASRSGPSSGNTIYF
CDR3nt: TGTGCCAGCAGATCCGGTCCTTCCTCTGGAAACACCATATATTTT

d_gene: TRBD1
abundance: .
v_gene: TRBV18
j_gene: TRBJ1-6
CDR3aa: CASSPQGGYNSPLHF
CDR3nt: TGTGCCAGCTCCCCACAGGGGGGCTATAATTCACCCCTCCACTTT

d_gene: TRBD1
abundance: .
v_gene: TRBV28
j_gene: TRBJ2-1
CDR3aa: CASRTTGVGYNEQFF
CDR3nt: TGTGCCAGCAGGACAACAGGGGTCGGGTACAATGAGCAGTTCTTC

d_gene: .
abundance: .
v_gene: TRBV5-1
j_gene: TRBJ1-2
CDR3aa: CASSQDANYGYTF
CDR3nt: TGCGCCAGCAGCCAGGACGCTAACTATGGCTACACCTTC

d_gene: .
abundance: few
v_gene: TRBV7-9
j_gene: TRBJ2-1
CDR3aa: CATVDQSSYNEQFF
CDR3nt: TGTGCCACCGTGGACCAAAGCTCCTACAATGAGCAGTTCTTC

d_gene: .
abundance: .
v_gene: TRBV10-2
j_gene: TRBJ1-1
CDR3aa: CASRHTGTLTFF
CDR3nt: TGCGCCAGCAGGCACACCGGGACTCTGACTTTCTTT

d_gene: .
abundance: once
v_gene: TRBV19
j_gene: TRBJ2-7
CDR3aa: CASSMQGPSGEQYF
CDR3nt: TGTGCCAGTAGTATGCAGGGGCCCTCCGGGGAGCAGTACTTC

d_gene: TRBD1
abundance: .
v_gene: TRBV28
j_gene: TRBJ1-4
CDR3aa: CASSLTGATNEKLFF
CDR3nt: TGTGCCAGCAGTTTAACAGGGGCAACTAATGAAAAACTGTTTTTT

d_gene: TRBD1
abundance: .
v_gene: TRBV10-2
j_gene: TRBJ1-2
CDR3aa: CASKGTGRYGYTF
CDR3nt: TGCGCCAGCAAAGGGACAGGCCGCTATGGCTACACCTTC

d_gene: .
abundance: .
v_gene: TRBV28
j_gene: TRBJ1-1
CDR3aa: CGVNTLLRTEAFF
CDR3nt: TGTGGGGTAAATACTCTTCTTCGCACTGAAGCTTTCTTT

d_gene: .
abundance: .
v_gene: TRBV6-1
j_gene: TRBJ1-4
CDR3aa: CASSEASGLLMFF
CDR3nt: TGTGCCAGCAGTGAAGCCTCGGGACTCCTTATGTTTTTT

d_gene: TRBD1
abundance: .
v_gene: TRBV5-1
j_gene: TRBJ2-3
CDR3aa: CASSFRQGITDTQYF
CDR3nt: TGCGCCAGCAGCTTTCGACAGGGGATAACGGATACGCAGTATTTT

d_gene: .
abundance: .
v_gene: TRBV10-2
j_gene: TRBJ2-3
CDR3aa: CASSESLYADTQYF
CDR3nt: TGCGCCAGCAGTGAATCCTTATACGCAGATACGCAGTATTTT

d_gene: .
abundance: once
v_gene: TRBV30
j_gene: TRBJ1-2
CDR3aa: CAWSTLLWDGYTF
CDR3nt: TGTGCCTGGAGTACCCTTCTCTGGGATGGCTACACCTTC

d_gene: TRBD1
abundance: .
v_gene: TRBV30
j_gene: TRBJ1-2
CDR3aa: CAWSVGTGGIGYTF
CDR3nt: TGTGCCTGGAGTGTAGGGACAGGGGGTATCGGCTACACCTTC

d_gene: .
abundance: .
v_gene: TRBV7-2
j_gene: TRBJ2-3
CDR3aa: CASSLAGVVTDTQYF
CDR3nt: TGTGCCAGCAGCTTAGCGGGGGTGGTAACAGATACGCAGTATTTT

d_gene: .
abundance: .
v_gene: TRBV30
j_gene: TRBJ1-6
CDR3aa: CAWSGEQYNSPLHF
CDR3nt: TGTGCCTGGAGCGGGGAACAGTATAATTCACCCCTCCACTTT

d_gene: TRBD2
abundance: once
v_gene: TRBV7-2
j_gene: TRBJ2-3
CDR3aa: CASRTRGAGATQYF
CDR3nt: TGTGCCAGCAGAACGCGGGGGGCAGGCGCCACGCAGTATTTT